These 8 T cell receptor beta chains were sequenced from one sample in a study of human T cells and chemical hapten exposure. Each CDR3 protein gets one entry after TCRdb re-called the RACE reads with MiXCR. The data show some 77,000 distinct CDR3 sequences, with 8.6% seen just once and approximately 1.5% held by the top ten. Time point in this sample: healthy volunteer bleed at 6 weeks. Researchers extracted total RNA from unfractionated whole blood. Sample: whole blood. Receptors were obtained from a female donor in good health. Some clones in this sample may be carry-over from other donors' samples.

This clonotype was observed at least ten times. The chain recombines TRBV10-3 with TRBJ2-6; D ambiguous. This CDR3 comprises 14 residues. V was clipped by 5 bases and J by 2 bases, with 7 bases between them. Looked up from germline, CDR1 is ENHRY and CDR2 is SYGVKD. CDR3 region: CAISSSPGANVLTF. CDR3 coding DNA: TGTGCCATCAGTTCCAGTCCTGGGGCCAACGTCCTGACTTTC.

This clonotype was observed a handful of times. This chain joins TRBV2 and TRBJ1-3; no definite D call. This CDR3 region has 15 residues. Germline V gene data show CDR1 as SNHLY and CDR2 as FYNNEI. Trimming removed 6 bases from V and 0 bases from J, with 12 bases in between. The CDR3 region has the DNA TGTGCCAGCAGCCCCACCAGCAGCTCTGGAAACACCATATATTTT. It yields the protein CASSPTSSSGNTIYF.

In its sample, this clonotype was seen many times. The chain carries TRBV7-9 and TRBJ2-1; 12 positions match TRBD2. The CDR3 spans 15 residues. CDR1 is SEHNR and CDR2 is FQNEAQ in the germline V gene (reference sequence). V lost 5 bases, J lost 9 bases, and 8 bases stayed unmatched. The DNA of the CDR3 is TGTGCCAGCAGCGTGACTAGCGGGGGTTTGGTTGAGCAGTTCTTC. Encoded protein: CASSVTSGGLVEQFF.

The CDR3 nucleotides read TGTGCCAGCAGTTTAGGGCAGGGAAATAGCCAGCCCCAGCATTTT. This codes for CASSLGQGNSQPQHF. The gene calls are TRBV28 and TRBJ1-5; a weak D match, TRBD1 (5 bases). CDR1 MDHEN and CDR2 SYDVKM come from the germline V gene. The CDR3 totals 15 residues. Trimming left V 2 bases short and J 7 bases short, with 15 bases between.

This clonotype has a handful of counts. The rearrangement uses TRBV18 and TRBJ1-1; TRBD1 might be the D (5 bases). CDR1 and CDR2 from the germline V gene are KGHSH and LQKENI. This CDR3 is 17 amino acids long. Trimming took 1 base from V and 3 from J, leaving 18 bases between them. For the CDR3, the DNA is TGTGCCAGCTCACCACTGATGGGGGGTCAGGGTGACACTGAAGCTTTCTTT. It specifies CASSPLMGGQGDTEAFF.

There are many counts of this clonotype. CDR3 residues: CSVVGPDTEAFF. CDR3 coding DNA: TGCAGCGTTGTTGGTCCGGACACTGAAGCTTTCTTT. This rearrangement joins TRBV29-1 to TRBJ1-1; D unresolved. V was clipped by 4 bases and J by 3 bases, with 9 bases between them. This CDR3 contains 12 residues. Germline values: CDR1 SQVTM, CDR2 ANQGSEA.

The chain employs TRBV5-1 and TRBJ1-6; D is perhaps TRBD1 (5 bases). Trimming took 4 bases from V and 11 from J, leaving 19 bases between them. CDR1 is SGHRS, CDR2 YFSETQ, per germline. This CDR3 comprises 15 residues. This chain's CDR3 is CASSGDGNSGTPLHF. The CDR3 region has the DNA TGCGCCAGCAGCGGGGACGGGAATTCCGGTACACCCCTCCACTTT.

This chain joins TRBV28 and TRBJ2-4, with D hard to call. The V and J ends lost 6 bases and 3 bases respectively, with 15 bases between them. The CDR3 is 15 amino acids. CDR1 is MDHEN and CDR2 is SYDVKM in the germline V gene. The CDR3 DNA sequence: TGTGCCAGCAGCCTCCTGGGTGCACTCAAAAACATTCAGTACTTC. Translation: CASSLLGALKNIQYF.